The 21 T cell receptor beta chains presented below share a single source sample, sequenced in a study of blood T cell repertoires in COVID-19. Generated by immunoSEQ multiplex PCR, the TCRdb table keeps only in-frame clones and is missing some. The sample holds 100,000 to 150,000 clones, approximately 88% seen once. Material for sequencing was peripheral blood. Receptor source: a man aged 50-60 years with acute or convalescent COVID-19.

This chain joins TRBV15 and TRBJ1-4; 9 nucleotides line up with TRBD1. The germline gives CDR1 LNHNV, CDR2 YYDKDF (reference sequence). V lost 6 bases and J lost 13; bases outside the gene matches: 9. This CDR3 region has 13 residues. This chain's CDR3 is CATSPGQGSRLFF. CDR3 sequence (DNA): TGTGCCACCAGTCCGGGACAGGGAAGTCGACTGTTTTTT.

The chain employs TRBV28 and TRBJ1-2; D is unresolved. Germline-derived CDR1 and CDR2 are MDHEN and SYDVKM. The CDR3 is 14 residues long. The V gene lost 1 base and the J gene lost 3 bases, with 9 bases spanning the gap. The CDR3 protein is CASSLSVGYYGYTF. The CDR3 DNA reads TGTGCCAGCAGTTTATCGGTCGGTTACTATGGCTACACCTTC.

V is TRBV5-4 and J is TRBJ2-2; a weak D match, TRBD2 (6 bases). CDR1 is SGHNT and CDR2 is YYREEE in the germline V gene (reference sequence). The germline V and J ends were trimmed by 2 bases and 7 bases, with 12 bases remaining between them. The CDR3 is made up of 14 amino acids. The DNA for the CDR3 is TGTGCCAGCAGCTTCGGGGGAGTGGTCGGGGAGCTGTTTTTT. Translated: CASSFGGVVGELFF.

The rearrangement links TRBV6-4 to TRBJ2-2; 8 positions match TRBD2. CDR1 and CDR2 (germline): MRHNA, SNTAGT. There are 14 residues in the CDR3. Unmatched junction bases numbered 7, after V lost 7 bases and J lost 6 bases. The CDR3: CASTPVGGAGELFF. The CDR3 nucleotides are TGTGCCAGCACTCCAGTCGGGGGGGCCGGGGAGCTGTTTTTT.

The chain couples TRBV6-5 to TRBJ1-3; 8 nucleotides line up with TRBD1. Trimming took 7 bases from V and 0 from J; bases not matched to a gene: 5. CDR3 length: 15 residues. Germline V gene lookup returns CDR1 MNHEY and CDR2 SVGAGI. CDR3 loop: CASTGTGGSGNTIYF. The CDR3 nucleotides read TGTGCCAGCACCGGGACAGGCGGCTCTGGAAACACCATATATTTT.

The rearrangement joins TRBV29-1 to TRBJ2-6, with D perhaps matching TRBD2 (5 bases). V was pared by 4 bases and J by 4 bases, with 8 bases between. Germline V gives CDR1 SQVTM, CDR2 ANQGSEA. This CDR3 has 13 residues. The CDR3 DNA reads TGCAGCGTTGGAAGGGAGGGGGCCAACGTCCTGACTTTC. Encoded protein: CSVGREGANVLTF.

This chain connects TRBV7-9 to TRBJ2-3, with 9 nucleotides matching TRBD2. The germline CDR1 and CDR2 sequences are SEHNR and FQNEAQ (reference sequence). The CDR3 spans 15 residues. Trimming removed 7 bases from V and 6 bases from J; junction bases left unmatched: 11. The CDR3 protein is CASTYSGSRGDTQYF. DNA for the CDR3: TGTGCCAGCACCTATAGCGGGAGTCGGGGGGATACGCAGTATTTT.

The DNA of the CDR3 is TGTGCCTGGAGTGTACAGACAGGGACGGGGGAAAAACTGTTTTTT. It yields the protein CAWSVQTGTGEKLFF. V and J are TRBV30 and TRBJ1-4; 7 bases map to TRBD1. The CDR3 covers 15 residues. Germline loops: CDR1 GTSNPN, CDR2 SVGIG (reference sequence). The ends lost 0 bases at V and 8 bases at J; junction bases unmatched: 9.

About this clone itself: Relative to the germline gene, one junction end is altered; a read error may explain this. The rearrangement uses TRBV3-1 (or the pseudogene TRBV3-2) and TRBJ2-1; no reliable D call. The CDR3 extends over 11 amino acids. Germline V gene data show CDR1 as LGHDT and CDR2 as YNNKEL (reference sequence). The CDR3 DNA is TGTGCCAGCAGCCAAGGGTCCCAGGAAATCTTC. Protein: CASSQGSQEIF.

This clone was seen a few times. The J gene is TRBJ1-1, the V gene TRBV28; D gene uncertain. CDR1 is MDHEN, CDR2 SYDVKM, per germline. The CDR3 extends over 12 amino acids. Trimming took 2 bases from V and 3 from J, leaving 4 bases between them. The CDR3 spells CASSLSYTEAFF. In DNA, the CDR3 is TGTGCCAGCAGTTTAAGCTACACTGAAGCTTTCTTT. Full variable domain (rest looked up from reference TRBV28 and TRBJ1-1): DVKVTQSSRYLVKRTGEKVFLECVQDMDHENMFWYRQDPGLGLRLIYFSYDVKMKEKGDIPEGYSVSREKKERFSLILESASTNQTSMYLCASSLSYTEAFFGQGTRLTVV.

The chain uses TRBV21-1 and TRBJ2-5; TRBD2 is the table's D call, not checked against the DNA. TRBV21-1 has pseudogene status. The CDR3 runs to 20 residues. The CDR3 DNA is TGTGCCAGCAGCAAAAGTATGGCTAGCGGGGGGGCAAGAGAAGGGGAGACCCAGTACTTC. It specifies CASSKSMASGGAREGETQYF.

The CDR3 region is CASSPWETNEKLFF. The DNA of the CDR3 is TGTGCCAGCTCACCTTGGGAGACTAATGAAAAACTGTTTTTT. J is TRBJ1-4 and V is TRBV18; D remains ambiguous. The CDR3 sequence is 14 residues long. V lost 3 bases and J 2 bases, leaving 7 bases between the germline ends. The germline V gene encodes CDR1 KGHSH and CDR2 LQKENI.

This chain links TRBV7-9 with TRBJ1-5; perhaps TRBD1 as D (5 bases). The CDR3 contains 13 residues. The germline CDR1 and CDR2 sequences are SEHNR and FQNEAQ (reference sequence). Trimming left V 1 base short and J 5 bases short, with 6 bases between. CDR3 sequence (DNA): TGTGCCAGCAGCTTAGTAGGGGATCAGCCCCAGCATTTT. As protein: CASSLVGDQPQHF. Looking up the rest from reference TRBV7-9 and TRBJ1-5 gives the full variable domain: DTGVSQNPRHKITKRGQNVTFRCDPISEHNRLYWYRQTLGQGPEFLTYFQNEAQLEKSRLLSDRFSAERPKGSFSTLEIQRTEQGDSAMYLCASSLVGDQPQHFGDGTRLSIL.

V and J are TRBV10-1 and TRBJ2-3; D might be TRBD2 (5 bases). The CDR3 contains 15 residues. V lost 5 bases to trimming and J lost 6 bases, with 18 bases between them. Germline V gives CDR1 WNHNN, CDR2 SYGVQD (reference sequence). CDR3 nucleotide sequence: TGCGCCAGCAGTTCCGAAACGGGGAATCCGGATACGCAGTATTTT. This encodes CASSSETGNPDTQYF.

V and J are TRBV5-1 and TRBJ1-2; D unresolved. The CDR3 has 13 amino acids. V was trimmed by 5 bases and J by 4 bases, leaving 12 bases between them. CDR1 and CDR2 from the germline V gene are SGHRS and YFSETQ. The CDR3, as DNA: TGCGCCAGCAGATCCGGGAGCATCTATGGCTACACCTTC. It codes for CASRSGSIYGYTF.

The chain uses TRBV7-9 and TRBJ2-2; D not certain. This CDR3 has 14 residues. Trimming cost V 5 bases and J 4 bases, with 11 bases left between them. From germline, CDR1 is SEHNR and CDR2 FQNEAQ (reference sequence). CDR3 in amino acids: CASSLRGGTGELFF. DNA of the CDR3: TGTGCCAGCAGCCTCCGAGGCGGCACCGGGGAGCTGTTTTTT.

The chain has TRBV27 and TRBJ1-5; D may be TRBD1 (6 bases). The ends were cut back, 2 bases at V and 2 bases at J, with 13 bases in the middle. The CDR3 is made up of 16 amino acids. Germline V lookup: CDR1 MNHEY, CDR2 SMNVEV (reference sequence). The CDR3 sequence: CASSLRRDKGNQPQHF. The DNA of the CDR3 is TGTGCCAGCAGTTTACGCAGGGACAAAGGCAATCAGCCCCAGCATTTT.

The CDR3 is CASSLAGFESYEQYF. CDR3 nucleotides: TGTGCCAGCAGCTTAGCTGGTTTCGAGTCCTACGAGCAGTACTTC. This rearrangement joins TRBV7-2 to TRBJ2-7; no clear D gene. Germline V lookup: CDR1 SGHTA, CDR2 FQGNSA. The CDR3 contains 15 residues. Deletions cut 0 bases from V and 1 base from J, with 10 bases between. Supplemented by reference TRBV7-2 and TRBJ2-7, the full variable domain reads GAGVSQSPSNKVTEKGKDVELRCDPISGHTALYWYRQSLGQGLEFLIYFQGNSAPDKSGLPSDRFSAERTGGSVSTLTIQRTQQEDSAVYLCASSLAGFESYEQYFGPGTRLTVT.

The CDR3 nucleotides are TGTGCCAGCAGGGACAGGGCCAACTATGGCTACACCTTC. This gives the protein CASRDRANYGYTF. This chain joins TRBV2 and TRBJ1-2; TRBD1 aligns across 8 bases. The CDR3 spans 13 residues. From germline, CDR1 is SNHLY and CDR2 FYNNEI. Trimming at V came to 6 bases and at J to 2 bases, leaving 2 bases not matched to a gene.

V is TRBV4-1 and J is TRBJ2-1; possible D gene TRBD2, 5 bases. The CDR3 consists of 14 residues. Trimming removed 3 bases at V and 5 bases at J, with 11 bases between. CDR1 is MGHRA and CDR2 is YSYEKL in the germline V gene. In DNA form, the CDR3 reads TGCGCCAGCAGCCACCCTCTAGCCGACAATGAGCAGTTCTTC. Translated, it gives CASSHPLADNEQFF.

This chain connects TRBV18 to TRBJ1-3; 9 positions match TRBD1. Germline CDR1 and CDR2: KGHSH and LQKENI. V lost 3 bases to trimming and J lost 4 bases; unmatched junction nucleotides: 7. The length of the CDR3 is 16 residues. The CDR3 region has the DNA TGTGCCAGCTCACCTCAACAGGGGGCAGAAGGAAACACCATATATTTT. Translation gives CASSPQQGAEGNTIYF.